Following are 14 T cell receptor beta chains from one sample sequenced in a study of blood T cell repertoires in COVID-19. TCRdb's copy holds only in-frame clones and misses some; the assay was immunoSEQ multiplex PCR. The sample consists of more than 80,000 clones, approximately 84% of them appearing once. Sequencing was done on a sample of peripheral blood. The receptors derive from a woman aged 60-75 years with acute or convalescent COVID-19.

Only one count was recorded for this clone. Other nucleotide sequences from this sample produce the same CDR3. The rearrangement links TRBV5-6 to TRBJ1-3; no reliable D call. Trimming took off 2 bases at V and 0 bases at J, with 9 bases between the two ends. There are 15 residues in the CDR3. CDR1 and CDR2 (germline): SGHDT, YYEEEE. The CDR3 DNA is TGTGCCAGCAGCTTAGTGGGGAGCTCTGGAAACACCATATATTTT. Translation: CASSLVGSSGNTIYF.

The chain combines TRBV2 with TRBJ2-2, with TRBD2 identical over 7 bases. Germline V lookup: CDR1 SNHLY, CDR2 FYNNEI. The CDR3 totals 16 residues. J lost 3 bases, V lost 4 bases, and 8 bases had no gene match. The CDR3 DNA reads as TGTGCCAGCAGTGGACGCGGGAGAGCGTACACCGGGGAGCTGTTTTTT. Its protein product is CASSGRGRAYTGELFF.

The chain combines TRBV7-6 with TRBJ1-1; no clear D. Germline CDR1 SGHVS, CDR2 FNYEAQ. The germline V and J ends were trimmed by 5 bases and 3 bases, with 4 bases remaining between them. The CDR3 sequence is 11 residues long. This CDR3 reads CASSPDTEAFF. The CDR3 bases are TGTGCCAGCAGCCCCGACACTGAAGCTTTCTTT.

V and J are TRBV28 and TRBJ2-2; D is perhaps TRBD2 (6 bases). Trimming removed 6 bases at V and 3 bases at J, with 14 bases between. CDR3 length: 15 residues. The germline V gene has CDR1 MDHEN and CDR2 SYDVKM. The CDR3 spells CASSNRRGDTGELFF. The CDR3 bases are TGTGCCAGCAGCAACCGGAGGGGCGACACCGGGGAGCTGTTTTTT. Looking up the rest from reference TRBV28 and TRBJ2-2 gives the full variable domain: DVKVTQSSRYLVKRTGEKVFLECVQDMDHENMFWYRQDPGLGLRLIYFSYDVKMKEKGDIPEGYSVSREKKERFSLILESASTNQTSMYLCASSNRRGDTGELFFGEGSRLTVL.

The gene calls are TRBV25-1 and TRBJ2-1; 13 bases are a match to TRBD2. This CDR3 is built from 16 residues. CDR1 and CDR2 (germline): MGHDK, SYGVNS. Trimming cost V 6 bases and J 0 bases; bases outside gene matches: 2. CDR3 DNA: TGTGCCAGCAGGCGGACTAGCGGGAGCTCCTACAATGAGCAGTTCTTC. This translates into CASRRTSGSSYNEQFF.

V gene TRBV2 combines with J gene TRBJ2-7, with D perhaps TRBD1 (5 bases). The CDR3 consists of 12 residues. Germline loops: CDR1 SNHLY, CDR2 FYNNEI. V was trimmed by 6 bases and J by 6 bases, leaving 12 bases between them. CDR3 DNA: TGTGCCAGCAGATCCCAGGGTGGCGAGCAGTACTTC. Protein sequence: CASRSQGGEQYF.

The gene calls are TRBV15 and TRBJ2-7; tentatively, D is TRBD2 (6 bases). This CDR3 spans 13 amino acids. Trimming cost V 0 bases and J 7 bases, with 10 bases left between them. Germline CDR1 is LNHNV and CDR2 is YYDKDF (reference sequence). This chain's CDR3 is CATSRDVGGEQYF. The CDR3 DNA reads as TGTGCCACCAGCAGAGACGTCGGGGGAGAGCAGTACTTC.

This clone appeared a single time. Written as DNA, the CDR3 is TGCGCCAGCAGCCAGGGGAATGGCTACGAGCAGTACTTC. Its translation is CASSQGNGYEQYF. The chain couples TRBV5-1 to TRBJ2-7, with D possibly TRBD1 on 6 matching bases. The CDR3 runs 13 residues. V was trimmed by 4 bases and J by 3 bases, leaving 11 bases between them. Germline CDR1 is SGHRS and CDR2 is YFSETQ.

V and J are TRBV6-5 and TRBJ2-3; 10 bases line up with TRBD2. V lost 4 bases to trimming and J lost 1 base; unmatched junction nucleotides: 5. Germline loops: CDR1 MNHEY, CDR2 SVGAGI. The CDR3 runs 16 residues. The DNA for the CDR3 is TGTGCCAGCAGTTCCCCTAGCGGGGGTGGCACAGATACGCAGTATTTT. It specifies CASSSPSGGGTDTQYF.

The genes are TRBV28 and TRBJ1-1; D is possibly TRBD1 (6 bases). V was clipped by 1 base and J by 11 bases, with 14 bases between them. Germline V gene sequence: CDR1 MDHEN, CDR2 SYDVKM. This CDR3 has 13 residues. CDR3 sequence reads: CASSLFQQGTAFF. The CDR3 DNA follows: TGTGCCAGCAGTTTATTTCAACAGGGTACTGCTTTCTTT.

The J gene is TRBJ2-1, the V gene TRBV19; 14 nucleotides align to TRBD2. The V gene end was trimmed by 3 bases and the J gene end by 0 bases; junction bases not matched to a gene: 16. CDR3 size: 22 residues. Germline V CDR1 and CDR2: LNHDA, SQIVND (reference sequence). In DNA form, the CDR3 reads TGTGCCAGTAGTATTACCTCCACGGGACTAGCGGGAGTGCCCAGCTCCTACAATGAGCAGTTCTTC. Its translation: CASSITSTGLAGVPSSYNEQFF.

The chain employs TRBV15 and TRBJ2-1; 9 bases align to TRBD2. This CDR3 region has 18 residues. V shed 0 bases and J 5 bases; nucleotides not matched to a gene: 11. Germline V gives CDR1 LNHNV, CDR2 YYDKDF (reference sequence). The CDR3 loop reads CATSRDRGLAGVDNEQFF. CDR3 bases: TGTGCCACCAGCAGAGATCGGGGGTTAGCGGGGGTAGACAATGAGCAGTTCTTC. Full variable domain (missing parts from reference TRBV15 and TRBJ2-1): DAMVIQNPRYQVTQFGKPVTLSCSQTLNHNVMYWYQQKSSQAPKLLFHYYDKDFNNEADTPDNFQSRRPNTSFCFLDIRSPGLGDTAMYLCATSRDRGLAGVDNEQFFGPGTRLTVL.

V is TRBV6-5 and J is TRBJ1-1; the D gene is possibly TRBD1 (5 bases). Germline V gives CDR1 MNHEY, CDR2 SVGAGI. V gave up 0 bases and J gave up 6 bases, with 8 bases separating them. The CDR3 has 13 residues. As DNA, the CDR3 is TGTGCCAGCAGTTACTCGTTAGGGGCTGAAGCTTTCTTT. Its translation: CASSYSLGAEAFF.

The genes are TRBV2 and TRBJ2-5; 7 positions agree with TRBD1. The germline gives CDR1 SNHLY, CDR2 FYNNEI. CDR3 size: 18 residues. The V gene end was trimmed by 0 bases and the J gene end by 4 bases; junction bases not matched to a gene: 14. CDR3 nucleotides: TGTGCCAGCAGTGAAGCGCCGCACAGGGGAAAGAGATCAGAGACCCAGTACTTC. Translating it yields CASSEAPHRGKRSETQYF.